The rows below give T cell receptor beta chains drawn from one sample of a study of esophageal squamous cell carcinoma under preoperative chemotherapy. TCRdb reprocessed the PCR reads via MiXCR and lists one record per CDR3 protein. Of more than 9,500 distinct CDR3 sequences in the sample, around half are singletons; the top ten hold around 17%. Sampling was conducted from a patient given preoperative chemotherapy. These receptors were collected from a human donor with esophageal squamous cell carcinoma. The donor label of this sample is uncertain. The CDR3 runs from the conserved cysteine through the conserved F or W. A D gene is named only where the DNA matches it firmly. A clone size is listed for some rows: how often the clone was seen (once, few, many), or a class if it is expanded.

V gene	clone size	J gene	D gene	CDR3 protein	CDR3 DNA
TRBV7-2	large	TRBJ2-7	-	CASSLRGAYEQYF	TGTGCCAGCAGCCTCAGGGGCGCCTACGAGCAGTACTTC
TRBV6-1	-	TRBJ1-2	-	CASRRGSYGYTF	TGTGCCAGCCGCAGGGGAAGCTATGGCTACACCTTC
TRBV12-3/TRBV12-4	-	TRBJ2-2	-	CASSLLLASGELFF	TGTGCCAGCAGTTTACTGCTAGCGTCCGGGGAGCTGTTTTTT
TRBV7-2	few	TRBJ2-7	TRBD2	CASSLVAGADNEQYF	TGTGCCAGCAGCTTGGTGGCGGGAGCGGACAATGAGCAGTACTTC
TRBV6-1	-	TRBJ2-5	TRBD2	CASSEGAGGRDQETQYF	TGTGCCAGCAGTGAGGGGGCGGGGGGCCGTGACCAAGAGACCCAGTACTTC
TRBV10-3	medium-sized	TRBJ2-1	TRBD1	CAISAGQNYNEQFF	TGTGCCATCAGTGCGGGACAGAATTACAATGAGCAGTTCTTC
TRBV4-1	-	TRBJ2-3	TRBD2	CASSRGWGGRDQDTQYF	TGCGCCAGCAGCCGGGGGTGGGGGGGACGGGACCAAGATACCCAGTATTTC
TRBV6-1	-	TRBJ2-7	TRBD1	CASSNGQATYEQYF	TGTGCCAGCAGTAATGGACAGGCGACCTACGAGCAGTACTTC
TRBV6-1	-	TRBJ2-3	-	CASTPYGRPNEQLF	TGTGCCAGCACCCCGTATGGCAGGCCTAATGAGCAGCTCTTC
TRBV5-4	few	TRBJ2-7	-	CASSRDTTYEQYF	TGTGCCAGCAGCCGGGACACGACCTACGAGCAGTACTTC
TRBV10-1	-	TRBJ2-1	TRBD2	CASSEGLAGINNEQFF	TGCGCCAGCAGTGAGGGACTAGCGGGAATCAACAATGAGCAGTTCTTC
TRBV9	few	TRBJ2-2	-	CASSVEGVGTGELFF	TGTGCCAGCAGCGTGGAGGGAGTAGGTACCGGGGAGCTGTTTTTT
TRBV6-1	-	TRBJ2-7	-	CASSELGRSATDTQYF	TGTGCCAGCAGTGAATTGGGGCGAAGCGCCACAGACACGCAGTACTTC
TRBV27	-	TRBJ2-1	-	CASSAPGAYNEQLF	TGTGCCAGCAGTGCCCCCGGGGCCTACAATGAGCAGTTATTC
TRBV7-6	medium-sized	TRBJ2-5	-	CASSSGLRETQYF	TGTGCCAGCAGCTCAGGGTTGAGGGAGACCCAGTACTTC
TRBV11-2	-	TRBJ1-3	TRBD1	CASSQNPGQLSGNTIYF	TGTGCCAGCAGCCAGAACCCGGGACAGCTCTCTGGAAACACCATATATTTT
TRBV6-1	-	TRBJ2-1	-	CASRDVGRKGNIQFF	TGTGCCAGCAGGGACGTGGGGCGTAAAGGAAACATTCAGTTCTTC
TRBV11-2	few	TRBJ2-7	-	CASSIGRMYEQYF	TGTGCCAGCAGCATTGGACGGATGTACGAGCAGTACTTC
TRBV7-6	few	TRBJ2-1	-	CASSADRPPYNEQFF	TGTGCCAGCAGCGCCGACAGGCCCCCCTACAATGAGCAGTTCTTC
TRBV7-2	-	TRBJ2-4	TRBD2	CPSRAPGGRGKDIQYF	TGTCCCAGCCGCGCACCGGGGGGGAGAGGCAAAGATATTCAGTACTTC
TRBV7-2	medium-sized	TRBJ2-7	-	CASSLDRQRVFEQYF	TGTGCCAGCAGCTTAGATAGGCAGCGGGTGTTCGAGCAGTACTTC
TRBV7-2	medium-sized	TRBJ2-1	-	CASSLAPLDVGNEQFF	TGTGCCAGCAGCTTAGCCCCCTTAGACGTGGGGAATGAGCAGTTCTTC
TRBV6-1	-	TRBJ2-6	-	CASREGCGANVLTF	TGTGCCAGCAGAGAGGGCTGTGGGGCCAACGTCCTGACTTTC
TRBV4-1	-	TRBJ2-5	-	CASSQDERVETQYF	TGCGCCAGCAGCCAAGACGAGCGGGTAGAGACCCAGTACTTC
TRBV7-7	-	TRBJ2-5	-	CASSLSPAAYNEQYF	TGTGCTAGCAGCTTATCGCCCGCCGCCTACAATGAGCAGTACTTC
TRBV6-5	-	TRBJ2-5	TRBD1	CASSYSNVGTDQETQYF	TGTGCCAGCAGTTACTCGAACGTTGGGACAGACCAAGAGACCCAGTACTTC
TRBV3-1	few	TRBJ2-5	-	CASSQGNGQWSPQYF	TGTGCCAGCAGCCAAGGTAATGGACAGTGGAGTCCCCAGTACTTC
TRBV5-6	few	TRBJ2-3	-	CASSLLEWSGVDTQYF	TGTGCCAGCAGCTTGTTAGAGTGGTCTGGGGTGGATACGCAGTATTTT
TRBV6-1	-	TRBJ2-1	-	CASRGGDSYNEQFF	TGTGCCAGCAGGGGGGGAGACAGTTACAATGAGCAGTTCTTC
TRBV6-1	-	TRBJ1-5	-	CASSGKGAFSNQPQHF	TGTGCCAGCAGTGGGAAAGGGGCCTTTAGCAATCAGCCCCAGCATTTT
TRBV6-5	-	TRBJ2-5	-	CASSYITRQETQYF	TGTGCCAGCAGTTACATAACACGACAAGAGACCCAGTACTTC
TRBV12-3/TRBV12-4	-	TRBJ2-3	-	CASSSRDTQYF	TGTGCCAGCAGTTCGAGGGATACGCAGTATTTT
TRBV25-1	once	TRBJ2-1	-	CASKRTGGSYNEQFF	TGTGCCAGCAAGCGGACTGGAGGCTCCTACAATGAGCAGTTCTTC
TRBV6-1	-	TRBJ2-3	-	CASSELWVSYKNTQYF	TGTGCCAGCAGTGAATTGTGGGTGAGCTACAAAAACACGCAGTACTTT
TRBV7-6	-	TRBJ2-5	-	CASSFLTGIGETQYF	TGTGCCAGCAGCTTTCTGACGGGGATAGGGGAGACCCAGTACTTC
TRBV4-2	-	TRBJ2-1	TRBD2	CASSQDRRERGNGQFF	TGTGCCAGCAGCCAAGATCGGCGGGAGCGGGGAAATGGGCAGTTCTTC
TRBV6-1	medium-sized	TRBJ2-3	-	CASTKRRGLTDTQYF	TGTGCCAGCACCAAGAGGAGGGGTCTCACAGATACGCAGTATTTT
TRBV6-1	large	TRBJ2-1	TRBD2	CASSEGTGTSLREQFF	TGTGCCAGCAGTGAAGGGACCGGGACTAGCTTACGCGAGCAGTTCTTC
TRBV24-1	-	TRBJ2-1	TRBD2	CATSVSGRGPLSYNEQFF	TGTGCCACCAGTGTTAGCGGGAGAGGCCCACTATCCTACAATGAGCAGTTCTTC
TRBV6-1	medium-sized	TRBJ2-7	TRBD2	CASSDGTSVSYEQYF	TGTGCCAGCAGTGATGGGACTAGCGTATCCTACGAGCAGTACTTC
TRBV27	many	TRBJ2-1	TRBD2	CASSFPQLAGGSNEQFF	TGTGCCAGCAGTTTCCCCCAACTAGCGGGAGGGAGCAATGAGCAGTTCTTC
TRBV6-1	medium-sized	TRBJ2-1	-	CASSEQPVLFGEQFF	TGTGCCAGCAGTGAACAACCGGTACTATTTGGGGAGCAGTTCTTC
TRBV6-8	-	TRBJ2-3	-	CAGVRGLETQYF	TGTGCCGGGGTCCGAGGGTTAGAGACCCAGTATTTT
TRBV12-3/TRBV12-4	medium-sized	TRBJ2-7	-	CASSLSVFSSEQYF	TGTGCCAGCAGTTTGTCGGTCTTTTCCAGTGAGCAGTACTTC
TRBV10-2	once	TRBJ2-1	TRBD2	CASTATGTSGIGQFF	TGCGCCAGCACGGCAACCGGGACTAGCGGGATTGGGCAGTTCTTC
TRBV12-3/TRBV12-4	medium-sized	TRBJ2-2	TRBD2	CASSPRGVAGGAGELFF	TGTGCCAGCAGTCCCCGGGGGGTAGCGGGAGGAGCCGGGGAGCTGTTTTTT
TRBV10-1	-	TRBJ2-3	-	CASREGLGKDTQYF	TGCGCCAGCAGGGAGGGGCTAGGGAAAGATACGCAGTATTTT
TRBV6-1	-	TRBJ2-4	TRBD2	CASSFTEAGEGNIQYF	TGTGCCAGCAGCTTTACGGAAGCGGGAGAGGGAAACATTCAGTACTTC
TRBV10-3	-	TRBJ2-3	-	CAISSPPPDTQYF	TGTGCCATCTCCAGCCCCCCCCCAGATACGCAGTATTTT
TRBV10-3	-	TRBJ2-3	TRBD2	CAGGDGASAQETQYF	TGTGCCGGGGGGGATGGGGCTAGCGCCCAAGAGACGCAGTATTTT